This T cell receptor (beta chain) appears in the sequencing data of a study of blood T cell repertoires in COVID-19. Across the study: The United States, Italy and Spain supplied acute and convalescent COVID-19 samples. The analysed material was cDNA or gDNA that came from T cells, B-cell-depleted T cells, or PBMCs.

V was trimmed by 3 bases and J by 7 bases, leaving 10 bases between them. The CDR3 is 12 amino acids. Germline values: CDR1 SGDLS, CDR2 YYNGEE. As processed by the authors: Using reference gene primer amplification, nucleated cell counts were estimated. Sequenced by immunoSEQ multiplex PCR; TCRdb stores in-frame clones only, minus some. That table furnishes V, J and clone size, whereas the DNA furnished D and trimming. The sample shows about 250,000 clones, 75% to 85% of them seen only once. The V gene is TRBV9, the J gene TRBJ1-2; D possibly corresponds to TRBD1 (5 bases). The sequencing input was peripheral blood. The origin of this receptor is a human donor in a cohort sampled during active COVID-19. The CDR3 DNA sequence: TGTGCCAGCAGCGCACAGGCGTTTGGCTACACCTTC. It translates to CASSAQAFGYTF.